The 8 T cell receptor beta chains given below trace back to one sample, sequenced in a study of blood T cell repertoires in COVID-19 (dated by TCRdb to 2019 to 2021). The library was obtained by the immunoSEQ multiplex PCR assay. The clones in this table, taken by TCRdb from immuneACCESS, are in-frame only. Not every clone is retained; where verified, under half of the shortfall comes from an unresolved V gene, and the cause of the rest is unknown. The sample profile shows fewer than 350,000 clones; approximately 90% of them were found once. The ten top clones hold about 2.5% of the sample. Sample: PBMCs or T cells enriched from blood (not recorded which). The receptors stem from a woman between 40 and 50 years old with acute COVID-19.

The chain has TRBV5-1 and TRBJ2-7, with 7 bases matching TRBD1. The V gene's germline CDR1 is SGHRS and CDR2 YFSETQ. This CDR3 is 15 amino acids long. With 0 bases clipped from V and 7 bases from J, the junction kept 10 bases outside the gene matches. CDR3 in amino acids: CASSLGNRGSDEQYF. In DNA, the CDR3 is TGCGCCAGCAGCTTGGGGAACAGGGGTTCCGATGAGCAGTACTTC. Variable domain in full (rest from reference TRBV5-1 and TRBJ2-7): KAGVTQTPRYLIKTRGQQVTLSCSPISGHRSVSWYQQTPGQGLQFLFEYFSETQRNKGNFPGRFSGRQFSNSRSEMNVSTLELGDSALYLCASSLGNRGSDEQYFGPGTRLTVT.

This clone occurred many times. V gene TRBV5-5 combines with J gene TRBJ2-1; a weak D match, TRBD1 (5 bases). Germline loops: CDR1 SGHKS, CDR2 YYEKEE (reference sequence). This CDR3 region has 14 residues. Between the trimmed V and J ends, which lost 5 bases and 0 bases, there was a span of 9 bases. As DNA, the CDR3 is TGTGCCAGCAGGGGGCGGCCCTCCTACAATGAGCAGTTCTTC. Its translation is CASRGRPSYNEQFF. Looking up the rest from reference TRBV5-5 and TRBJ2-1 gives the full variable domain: DAGVTQSPTHLIKTRGQQVTLRCSPISGHKSVSWYQQVLGQGPQFIFQYYEKEERGRGNFPDRFSARQFPNYSSELNVNALLLGDSALYLCASRGRPSYNEQFFGPGTRLTVL.

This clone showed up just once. For the CDR3, the DNA is TGTGCCAGCAGCGTCCCGGGCAATGAGCAGTTCTTC. Protein product: CASSVPGNEQFF. The rearrangement links TRBV7-2 to TRBJ2-1; D not resolved. CDR3 length: 12 residues. V shed 5 bases and J shed 6 bases, with 8 bases lying between them. Germline-derived CDR1 and CDR2 are SGHTA and FQGNSA.

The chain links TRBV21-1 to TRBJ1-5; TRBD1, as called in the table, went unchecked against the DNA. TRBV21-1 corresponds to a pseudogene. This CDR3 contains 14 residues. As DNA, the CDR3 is TGTGCCAGCAGCCACAGGGTTGGCAATCAGCCCCAGCATTTT. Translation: CASSHRVGNQPQHF.

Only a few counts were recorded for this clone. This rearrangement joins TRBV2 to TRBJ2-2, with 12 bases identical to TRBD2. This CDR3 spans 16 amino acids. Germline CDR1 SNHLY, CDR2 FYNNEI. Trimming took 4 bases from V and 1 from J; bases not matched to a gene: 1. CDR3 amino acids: CASSALAGGNTGELFF. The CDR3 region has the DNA TGTGCCAGCAGTGCACTAGCGGGAGGGAACACCGGGGAGCTGTTTTTT.

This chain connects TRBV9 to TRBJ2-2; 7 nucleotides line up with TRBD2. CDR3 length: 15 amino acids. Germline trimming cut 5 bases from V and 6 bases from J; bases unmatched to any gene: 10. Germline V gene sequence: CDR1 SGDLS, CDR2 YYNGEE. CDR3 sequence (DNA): TGTGCCAGCAGTTTGATGGGGACTAATCCCGGGGAGCTGTTTTTT. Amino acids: CASSLMGTNPGELFF.

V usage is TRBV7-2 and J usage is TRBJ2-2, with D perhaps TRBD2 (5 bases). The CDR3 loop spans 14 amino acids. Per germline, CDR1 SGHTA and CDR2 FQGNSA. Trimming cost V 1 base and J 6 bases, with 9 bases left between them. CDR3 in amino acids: CASSLGQAAGELFF. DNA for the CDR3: TGTGCCAGCAGCTTAGGTCAAGCGGCCGGGGAGCTGTTTTTT.

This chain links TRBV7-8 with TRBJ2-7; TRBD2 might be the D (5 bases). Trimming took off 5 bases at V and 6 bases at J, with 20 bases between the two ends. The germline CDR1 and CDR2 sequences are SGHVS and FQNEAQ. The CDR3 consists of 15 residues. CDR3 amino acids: CASSGRRVSGSEQYF. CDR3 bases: TGTGCCAGCAGCGGGAGACGAGTTTCGGGCTCCGAGCAGTACTTC.